This T cell receptor beta chain emerged from a study of glioma-infiltrating T cells after dendritic cell vaccination. Study context: Samples are from glioblastoma patients in Phase I and II dendritic cell vaccine trials. After recurrence, repeat resection gave post-vaccination tumor, with several paired samples.

CDR1 is SGHRS and CDR2 is YFSETQ in the germline V gene. The ends were cut back, 0 bases at V and 0 bases at J, with 7 bases in the middle. The CDR3 runs 14 residues. The primer mix had 60 V beta and 13 J beta primers. Libraries were prepared by immunoSEQ multiplex PCR; TCRdb keeps only in-frame clonotypes and omits some of them. The sample lists more than 1,000 clones, about four fifths seen once, with 7% to 10% in the top ten. As to time point: after dendritic cell vaccination, including at tumor progression/relapse. The vaccine used monocyte-derived dendritic cells pulsed overnight with autologous tumor lysate. No glioblastoma patient carried an isocitrate dehydrogenase mutation.

The chain is built from TRBV5-1 and TRBJ2-7, with a possible D match to TRBD2 (5 bases). The TCR was taken from a human donor with glioblastoma. The material sequenced was tumor tissue, taken after dendritic cell vaccination. The CDR3 DNA sequence: TGCGCCAGCAGCTTGGCCGGGATCTCCTACGAGCAGTACTTC. Translating gives CASSLAGISYEQYF.